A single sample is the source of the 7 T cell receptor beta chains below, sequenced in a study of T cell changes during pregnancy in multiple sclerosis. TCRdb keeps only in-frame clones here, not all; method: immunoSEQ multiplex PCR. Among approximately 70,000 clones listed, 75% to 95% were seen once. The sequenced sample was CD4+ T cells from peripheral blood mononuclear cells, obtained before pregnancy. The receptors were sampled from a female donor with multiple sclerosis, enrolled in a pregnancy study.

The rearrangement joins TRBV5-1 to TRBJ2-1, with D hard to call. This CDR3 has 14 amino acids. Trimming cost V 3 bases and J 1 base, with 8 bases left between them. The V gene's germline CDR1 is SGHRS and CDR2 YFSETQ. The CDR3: CASSSLPSYNEQFF. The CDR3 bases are TGCGCCAGCAGCTCTCTACCGTCCTACAATGAGCAGTTCTTC.

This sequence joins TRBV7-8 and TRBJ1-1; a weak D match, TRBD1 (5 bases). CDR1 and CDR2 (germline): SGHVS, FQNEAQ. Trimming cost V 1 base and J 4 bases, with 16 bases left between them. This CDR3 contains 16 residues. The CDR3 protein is CASSLVAGRAATEAFF. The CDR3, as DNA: TGTGCCAGCAGCTTAGTCGCAGGCAGGGCGGCCACTGAAGCTTTCTTT.

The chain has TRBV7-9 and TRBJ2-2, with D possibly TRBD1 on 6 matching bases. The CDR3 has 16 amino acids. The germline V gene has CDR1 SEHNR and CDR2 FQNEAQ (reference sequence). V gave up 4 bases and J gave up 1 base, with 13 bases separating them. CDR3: CASSSTGTLNTGELFF. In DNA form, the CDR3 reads TGTGCCAGCAGCTCAACCGGGACATTGAACACCGGGGAGCTGTTTTTT. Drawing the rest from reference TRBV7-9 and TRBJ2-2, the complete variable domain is DTGVSQNPRHKITKRGQNVTFRCDPISEHNRLYWYRQTLGQGPEFLTYFQNEAQLEKSRLLSDRFSAERPKGSFSTLEIQRTEQGDSAMYLCASSSTGTLNTGELFFGEGSRLTVL.

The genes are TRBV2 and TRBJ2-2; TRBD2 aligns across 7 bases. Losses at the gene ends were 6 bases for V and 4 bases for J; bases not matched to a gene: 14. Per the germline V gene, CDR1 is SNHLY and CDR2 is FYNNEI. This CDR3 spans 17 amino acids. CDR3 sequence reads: CASRDSSRGRGTGELFF. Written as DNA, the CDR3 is TGTGCCAGCAGGGACTCCTCCCGCGGGAGAGGCACCGGGGAGCTGTTTTTT.

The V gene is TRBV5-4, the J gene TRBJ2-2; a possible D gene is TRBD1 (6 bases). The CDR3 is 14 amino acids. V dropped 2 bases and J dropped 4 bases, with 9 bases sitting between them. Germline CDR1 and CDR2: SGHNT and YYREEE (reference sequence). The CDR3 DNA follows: TGTGCCAGCAGCTTACAGGGATCCACCGGGGAGCTGTTTTTT. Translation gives CASSLQGSTGELFF.

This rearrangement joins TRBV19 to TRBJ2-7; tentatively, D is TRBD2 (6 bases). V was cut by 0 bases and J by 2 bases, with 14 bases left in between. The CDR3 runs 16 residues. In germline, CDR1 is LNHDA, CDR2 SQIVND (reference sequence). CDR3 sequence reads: CASSIEGRQGTYEQYF. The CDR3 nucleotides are TGTGCCAGTAGTATAGAAGGGAGGCAGGGAACCTACGAGCAGTACTTC.

The CDR3: CASSPRTQETQYF. Written as DNA, the CDR3 is TGTGCCAGCAGCCCTCGTACTCAAGAGACCCAGTACTTC. The V gene is TRBV14, the J gene TRBJ2-5; D is unresolved. Germline loops: CDR1 SGHDN, CDR2 FVKESK. This CDR3 has 13 residues. V was clipped by 4 bases and J by 2 bases, with 8 bases between them.